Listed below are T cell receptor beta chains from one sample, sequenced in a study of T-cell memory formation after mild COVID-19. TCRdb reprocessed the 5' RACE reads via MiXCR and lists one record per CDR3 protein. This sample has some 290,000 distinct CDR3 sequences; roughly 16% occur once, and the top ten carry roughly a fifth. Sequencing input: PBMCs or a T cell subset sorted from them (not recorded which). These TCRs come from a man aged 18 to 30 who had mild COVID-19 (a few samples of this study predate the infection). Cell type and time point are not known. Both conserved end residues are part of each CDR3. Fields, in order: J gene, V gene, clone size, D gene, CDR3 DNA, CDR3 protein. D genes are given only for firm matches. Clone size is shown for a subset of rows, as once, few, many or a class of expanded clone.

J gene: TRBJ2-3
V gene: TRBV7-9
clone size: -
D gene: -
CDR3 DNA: TGTGCCAGCAGGCAACGGGTCGGGCGGAGCACAGATACGCAGTATTTT
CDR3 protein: CASRQRVGRSTDTQYF

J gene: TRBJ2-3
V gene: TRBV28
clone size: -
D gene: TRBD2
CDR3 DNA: TGTGCCAGCAGTTATCCACCTAGCGGGGGCCTCAGCACAGATACGCAGTATTTT
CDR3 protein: CASSYPPSGGLSTDTQYF

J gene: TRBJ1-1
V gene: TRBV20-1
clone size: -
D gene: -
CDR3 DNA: TGCAGTGCTAGCGACCCCGGGGGAGGGACTGAAGCTTTCTTT
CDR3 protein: CSASDPGGGTEAFF

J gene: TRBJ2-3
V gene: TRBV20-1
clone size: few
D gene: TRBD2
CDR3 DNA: TGCAGTGCTGCCCCGCGGCGGGGGGCACGCACAGATACGCAGTATTTT
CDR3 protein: CSAAPRRGARTDTQYF

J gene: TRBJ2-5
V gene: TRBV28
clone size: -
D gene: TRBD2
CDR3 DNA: TGTGCCAGCAGTTTCGCGGGGCGGGGGGCCCCAGAGACCCAGTACTTC
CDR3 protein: CASSFAGRGAPETQYF

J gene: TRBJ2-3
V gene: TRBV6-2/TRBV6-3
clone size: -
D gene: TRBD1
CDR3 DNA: TGTGCCAGCAGCCCCAGGACAGGGAGATCAGATACGCAGTATTTT
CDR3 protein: CASSPRTGRSDTQYF

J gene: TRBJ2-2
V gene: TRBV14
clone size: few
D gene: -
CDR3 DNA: TGTGCCAGCAGCCAAGTATGGCAGGAGTACACCGGGGAGCTGTTTTTT
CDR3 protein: CASSQVWQEYTGELFF

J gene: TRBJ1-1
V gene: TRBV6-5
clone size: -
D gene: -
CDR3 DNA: TGTGCCAGCAGTTTCCGGACTCAAGCTTTCTTT
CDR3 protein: CASSFRTQAFF

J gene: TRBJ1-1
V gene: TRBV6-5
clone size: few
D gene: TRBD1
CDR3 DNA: TGTGCCAGCAGCCACTCAGGGGGAAGGACTGAAGCTTTCTTT
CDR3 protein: CASSHSGGRTEAFF

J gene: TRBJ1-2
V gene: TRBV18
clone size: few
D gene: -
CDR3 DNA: TGTGCCAGCTCACCGACGGGGACGGACCCTAACTATGGCTACACCTTC
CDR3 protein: CASSPTGTDPNYGYTF

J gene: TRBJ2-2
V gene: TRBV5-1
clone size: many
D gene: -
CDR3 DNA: TGCGCCAGCGAATCCCAGGGTTCAGGCACCGGGGAGCTGTTTTTT
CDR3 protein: CASESQGSGTGELFF

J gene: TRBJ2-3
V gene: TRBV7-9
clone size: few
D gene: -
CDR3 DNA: TGTGCCAGCGCTCCAGGGGGGGCACATACGCAGTATTTT
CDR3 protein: CASAPGGAHTQYF